These 7 T cell receptor beta chains were all obtained from the same sample, sequenced in a study of T-cell memory formation after mild COVID-19. TCRdb independently ran MiXCR on the 5' RACE reads; one entry per CDR3 protein. The repertoire has roughly 200,000 distinct CDR3 sequences, around 20% of them found once; the top ten carry roughly 2.4%. Sequencing was performed on PBMCs or a T cell subset sorted from them (not recorded which). All receptors come from an adult woman who had mild COVID-19 (a few samples of this study predate the infection). Cell type and time point are not known.

In its sample, this clonotype was seen a few times. The V and J genes are TRBV12-3 or TRBV12-4 and TRBJ1-1; 8 bases match TRBD1. The CDR3 length is 15 residues. The V and J ends lost 6 bases and 6 bases, in that order; junction bases with no gene match: 12. This chain's CDR3 is CASSPPGQGSAEAFF. The CDR3 DNA reads as TGTGCCAGCAGCCCCCCAGGACAGGGTAGCGCTGAAGCTTTCTTT.

The sample holds a few counts of this clonotype. V and J are TRBV12-3 or TRBV12-4 and TRBJ2-7; 11 bases line up with TRBD1. The junction had 5 bases not matched to a gene; V was cut back by 6 bases and J by 1 base. The CDR3 spans 15 residues. CDR3: CASSNRDRGSYEQYF. As DNA, the CDR3 is TGTGCCAGCAGCAACCGGGACAGGGGGTCCTACGAGCAGTACTTC.

There are a few counts of this clonotype. This rearrangement joins TRBV7-9 to TRBJ2-5; perhaps D is TRBD1 or TRBD2 (5 bases each). Germline CDR1 and CDR2: SEHNR and FQNEAQ (reference sequence). CDR3 length: 14 residues. V was trimmed by 5 bases and J by 1 base, leaving 11 bases between them. This chain's CDR3 is CASSLGTVQETQYF. In DNA form, the CDR3 reads TGTGCCAGCAGCCTCGGGACGGTCCAAGAGACCCAGTACTTC.

The chain has TRBV9 and TRBJ2-1; 11 bases match TRBD2. This CDR3 region has 15 residues. Trimming cost V 3 bases and J 6 bases; bases outside gene matches: 5. CDR1 is SGDLS and CDR2 is YYNGEE in the germline V gene. The DNA of the CDR3 is TGTGCCAGCAGCGGTGGGACTAGCGGTATCAATGAGCAGTTCTTC. This codes for CASSGGTSGINEQFF.

The chain couples TRBV5-1 to TRBJ2-1; 14 bases line up with TRBD2. V shed 0 bases and J 6 bases; nucleotides not matched to a gene: 2. This CDR3 has 16 amino acids. Per the germline V gene, CDR1 is SGHRS and CDR2 is YFSETQ. As DNA, the CDR3 is TGCGCCAGCAGCTTGGTGACTAGCGGGGGGGCCAATGAGCAGTTCTTC. It specifies CASSLVTSGGANEQFF.

The genes are TRBV12-3 or TRBV12-4 and TRBJ1-5, with D perhaps TRBD1 (5 bases). V lost 5 bases, J lost 9 bases, and 20 bases lay in between. The CDR3 consists of 15 residues. The CDR3 protein is CASSVGQTRGGPQHF. The CDR3 DNA follows: TGTGCCAGCAGTGTCGGACAAACGCGAGGAGGGCCCCAGCATTTT.

The J gene is TRBJ1-2, the V gene TRBV7-9, with D unclear. This CDR3 spans 14 amino acids. V dropped 1 base and J dropped 2 bases, with 8 bases sitting between them. Germline V gene data show CDR1 as SEHNR and CDR2 as FQNEAQ (reference sequence). CDR3 sequence (DNA): TGTGCCAGCAGCTTAGGGGGTACGAACTATGGCTACACCTTC. Translation: CASSLGGTNYGYTF.